The T cell receptor (beta chain) described here comes from a study of CD8 T cells in ankylosing spondylitis. Study findings and constraints: The clones that were linked to disease were reported to be significantly enriched in matched synovial fluid samples from ankylosing spondylitis patients. Disease-linked clones, CD8+, were relatively rare in peripheral blood. Characteristic of ankylosing spondylitis blood, it appeared, was a TCR beta motif comprising about 8 highly homologous variants.

Libraries for TCR beta were made by quantitative 5'-RACE with molecular barcodes. From the 5' RACE reads, TCRdb called clonotypes with MiXCR, one entry per CDR3 protein. The sample contains more than 150,000 distinct CDR3 sequences, roughly 13% of which appear only once. This clonotype was recorded many times. Its antigen is not identified. Germline V gene data show CDR1 as SEHNR and CDR2 as FQNEAQ (reference sequence). The CDR3 runs 14 residues. With V trimmed by 5 bases and J by 4 bases, 7 bases remained unmatched. The specimen sequenced was blood, either unsorted or a sorted T cell fraction (not recorded which). This TCR derives from a female donor with ankylosing spondylitis or in good health (not recorded which). V gene TRBV7-9 combines with J gene TRBJ1-1; 7 bases are a match to TRBD1. The CDR3 region is CASSLQGPVTEAFF. In DNA form, the CDR3 reads TGTGCCAGCAGCCTACAGGGGCCCGTCACTGAAGCTTTCTTT.